This T cell receptor beta chain came from a study of T cells after yellow fever vaccination. Study findings and constraints: Reappearance after the booster was observed for most primary-vaccination clones (roughly 97% CD4, over 70% CD8). CD4 and CD8 compartments shared a small share of clonotypes.

Looked up from germline, CDR1 is LGHNA and CDR2 is YSLEER. The ends lost 1 base at V and 12 bases at J; junction bases unmatched: 10. There are 16 residues in the CDR3. This clonotype has just a few counts. What it recognizes is unknown. Each CDR3 protein gets one entry after TCRdb re-called the 5' RACE reads with MiXCR. The table shows approximately 510,000 distinct CDR3 sequences, with roughly a fifth occurring only once. The rearrangement joins TRBV4-3 to TRBJ2-1; 12 bases agree with TRBD1. The receptor was isolated from a man between 18 and 29 years old who received the YFV17D yellow fever vaccine. The sample consisted of PBMCs, taken less than 25 days after the first yellow fever vaccination. Written as DNA, the CDR3 is TGCGCCAGCAGCCAAGTGGCGGGACAGGGGGCGGGGAGGCAGTTCTTC. Its protein product is CASSQVAGQGAGRQFF.